What follows is one T cell receptor (beta chain) and its context. Antigen specificity is unknown. A read error is possible here, since a much larger clone lies one base away. V dropped 6 bases and J dropped 4; count of bases not matched to a gene: 14. Germline V CDR1 and CDR2: DFQATT, SNEGSKA (reference sequence). The CDR3 covers 15 residues. The data were taken from a study of Graves' ophthalmopathy and Graves' hyperthyroidism. Using RNA transcripts, the TCR beta CDR3 regions were amplified. An initial RT-PCR round employing HTBI primers preceded a second-round multiplex PCR. Each CDR3 protein gets one entry after TCRdb re-called the multiplex PCR reads with MiXCR. Here the sample spans a few hundred thousand distinct CDR3 sequences, 35% to 40% being singletons. Study observations and caveats: As the model predicted ophthalmopathy progression, it achieved a sensitivity of 70.59% and a specificity of about 72%.

The sequence was obtained from an adult man with Graves' hyperthyroidism. Sequenced input: peripheral blood or thyroid tissue (not recorded which). The genes are TRBV20-1 and TRBJ1-2; 7 positions match TRBD1. In DNA form, the CDR3 reads TGCAGTGCCCCCCTTACACGGACAGGCGGCTATGGCTACACCTTC. This encodes CSAPLTRTGGYGYTF.